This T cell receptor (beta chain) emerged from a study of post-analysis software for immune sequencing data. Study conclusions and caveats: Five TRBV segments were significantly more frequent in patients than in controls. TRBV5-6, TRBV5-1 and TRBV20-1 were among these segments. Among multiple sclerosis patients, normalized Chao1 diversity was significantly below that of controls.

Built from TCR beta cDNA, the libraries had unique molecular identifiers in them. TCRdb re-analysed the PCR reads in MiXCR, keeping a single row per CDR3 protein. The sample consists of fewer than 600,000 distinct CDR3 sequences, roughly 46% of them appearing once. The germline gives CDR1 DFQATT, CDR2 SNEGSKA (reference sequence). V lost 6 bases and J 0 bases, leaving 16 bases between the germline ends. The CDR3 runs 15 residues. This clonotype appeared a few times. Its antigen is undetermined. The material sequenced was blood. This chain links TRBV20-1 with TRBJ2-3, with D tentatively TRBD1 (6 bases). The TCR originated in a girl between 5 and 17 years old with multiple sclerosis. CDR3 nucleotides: TGCAGTGCCCCAGACAGGTCCGCTAGCACAGATACGCAGTATTTT. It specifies CSAPDRSASTDTQYF.